The clone carrying this T cell receptor (beta chain) has a count of ten or more. Antigen unknown. This record belongs to a study of T cells in Graves' hyperthyroidism and ophthalmopathy. Study-wide findings and caveats: Most thyroid clonotypes expanded above 0.001 appeared in blood too.

In germline, CDR1 is MNHEY, CDR2 SVGEGT. V shed 0 bases and J shed 6 bases, with 11 bases lying between them. This CDR3 region has 14 residues. Under 3 months was the duration of disease in ophthalmopathy patients, who also had a Clinical Activity Score of at least 3 and a NOSPECS grade of at least 4. Using RNA transcripts as the source, TCR beta CDR3 regions were amplified. The TCR CDR3 was amplified in a first-round RT-PCR using the HTBI primer set. TCRdb recomputed calls from the multiplex PCR reads with MiXCR, one row per CDR3 protein. The sample carries more than 300,000 distinct CDR3 sequences, under 20% recorded once.

The source is a man between 18 and 35 years old with Graves' ophthalmopathy. Sequencing was performed on blood. V gene TRBV6-2 or TRBV6-3 combines with J gene TRBJ1-2; no clear D. The CDR3 loop reads CASSYSGSGNGYTF. The CDR3 DNA sequence: TGTGCCAGCAGTTACTCGGGGTCAGGAAATGGCTACACCTTC.